Below are 2 T cell receptor beta chains sequenced from a single sample in a study of T cell responses to AZD1222 COVID-19 vaccine. TCRdb's copy holds only in-frame clones and misses some; the assay was immunoSEQ multiplex PCR. Of 100,000 to 120,000 clones in the sample, approximately 90% were seen once. Source: peripheral blood, taken 28 days after the second AZD1222 dose. Receptors were obtained from an adult who received the AZD1222 COVID-19 vaccine.

This clone was recorded a few times. V and J are TRBV27 and TRBJ1-1; TRBD1 is a possible D gene (6 bases). V lost 3 bases and J lost 4, with 12 bases in between. The CDR3 runs to 14 residues. Germline V gene lookup returns CDR1 MNHEY and CDR2 SMNVEV (reference sequence). The CDR3 region is CASSLDTGRTEAFF. CDR3 DNA: TGTGCCAGCAGTTTGGATACAGGGCGCACTGAAGCTTTCTTT.

This rearrangement joins TRBV7-8 to TRBJ1-2; D is undetermined. Germline V gene sequence: CDR1 SGHVS, CDR2 FQNEAQ. CDR3 size: 14 residues. V dropped 5 bases and J dropped 0 bases, with 10 bases sitting between them. The DNA for the CDR3 is TGTGCCAGCAGCCCCGTCCCCTCTAACTATGGCTACACCTTC. Protein sequence: CASSPVPSNYGYTF.